This T cell receptor beta chain comes out of a study of CD8 T cells in ankylosing spondylitis. Germline assignment: CDR1 LNHDA and CDR2 SQIVND (reference sequence). With 3 bases clipped from V and 6 bases from J, the junction kept 10 bases outside the gene matches. This CDR3 region has 18 residues. TCRdb reprocessed the 5' RACE reads via MiXCR and lists one record per CDR3 protein. The table records 250,000 to 350,000 distinct CDR3 sequences, 20% to 25% of them present only once. The V gene is TRBV19, the J gene TRBJ2-1; 14 bases line up with TRBD2. The sequence came from a female donor with ankylosing spondylitis or in good health (not recorded which). Sequencing input: blood, either unsorted or a sorted T cell fraction (not recorded which). The CDR3 loop is CASSMRGTSGSGANEQFF. DNA for the CDR3: TGTGCCAGTAGTATGAGGGGGACTAGCGGGAGCGGAGCCAATGAGCAGTTCTTC.